This T cell receptor (beta chain) originates from a study of CD8 T cells in ankylosing spondylitis. Germline V gene sequence: CDR1 SGHKS, CDR2 YYEKEE (reference sequence). Germline trimming cut 5 bases from V and 0 bases from J; bases unmatched to any gene: 9. This CDR3 has 17 residues. In this sample, this clonotype turned up a few times. TCRdb used MiXCR to reprocess the 5' RACE reads, holding one entry per CDR3 protein. The table records about 200,000 distinct CDR3 sequences, roughly 13% of them present only once. The sequenced sample consisted of blood, either unsorted or a sorted T cell fraction (not recorded which). This receptor was taken from a male donor with ankylosing spondylitis or in good health (not recorded which). J is TRBJ2-5 and V is TRBV5-5, with 11 bases aligning to TRBD2. For the CDR3, the DNA is TGTGCCAGCAGGAGCGGACTAGCGGGTCCCTACCAAGAGACCCAGTACTTC. As protein: CASRSGLAGPYQETQYF.